This entry lists 24 T cell receptor beta chains sequenced from one sample in a study of blood T cell repertoires in COVID-19. TCRdb's copy holds only in-frame clones and misses some; the assay was immunoSEQ multiplex PCR. There are 200,000 to 250,000 clones in the sample; 70% to 90% occur only once, and around 9.6% lies in the top ten. The sequencing input was peripheral blood. The source of these receptors is a woman aged 50 to 60 with COVID-19, enrolled during active disease.

The chain combines TRBV6-5 with TRBJ2-7; D perhaps matches TRBD1 (7 bases). CDR1 is MNHEY, CDR2 SVGAGI, per germline. The CDR3 has 15 amino acids. The germline V and J ends were trimmed by 6 bases and 0 bases, with 15 bases remaining between them. CDR3 protein: CASRPRDRSSYEQYF. The DNA for the CDR3 is TGTGCCAGCAGGCCGCGGGACAGAAGCTCCTACGAGCAGTACTTC.

The chain links TRBV28 to TRBJ2-2, with D tentatively TRBD2 (6 bases). Looked up from germline, CDR1 is MDHEN and CDR2 is SYDVKM. V shed 6 bases and J shed 1 base, with 15 bases lying between them. The CDR3 spans 16 residues. Here the CDR3 DNA reads TGTGCCAGCAGACCAAGACGGAGGGGGAACACCGGGGAGCTGTTTTTT. Translation gives CASRPRRRGNTGELFF.

This chain connects TRBV10-2 to TRBJ1-1; a possible D gene is TRBD1 (6 bases). The CDR3 spans 13 residues. CDR1 is WSHSY, CDR2 SAAADI, per germline. V dropped 6 bases and J dropped 2 bases, with 10 bases sitting between them. DNA of the CDR3: TGCGCCAGCAGGCCGGACAGTAACACTGAAGCTTTCTTT. Its translation: CASRPDSNTEAFF.

The rearrangement links TRBV12-3 or TRBV12-4 to TRBJ2-7, with TRBD1 as a possible D gene (6 bases). The CDR3 extends over 13 amino acids. Trimming took 3 bases from V and 6 from J, leaving 12 bases between them. The CDR3 DNA sequence: TGTGCCAGCAGTTTTCAAGGGGGTCTCGAGCAGTACTTC. Its protein product is CASSFQGGLEQYF.

The rearrangement links TRBV19 to TRBJ2-1; 10 bases map to TRBD2. Germline-derived CDR1 and CDR2 are LNHDA and SQIVND (reference sequence). J lost 8 bases, V lost 5 bases, and 21 bases had no gene match. The CDR3 sequence is 19 residues long. CDR3 in amino acids: CASSPLFGSGGAGSDEQFF. The CDR3 region has the DNA TGTGCCAGTAGTCCTCTCTTTGGGAGCGGGGGGGCCGGTTCCGATGAGCAGTTCTTC. Full variable domain (rest looked up from reference TRBV19 and TRBJ2-1): DGGITQSPKYLFRKEGQNVTLSCEQNLNHDAMYWYRQDPGQGLRLIYYSQIVNDFQKGDIAEGYSVSREKKESFPLTVTSAQKNPTAFYLCASSPLFGSGGAGSDEQFFGPGTRLTVL.

The chain uses TRBV4-3 and TRBJ2-1; D gene unclear. CDR1 and CDR2 from the germline V gene are LGHNA and YSLEER. V dropped 4 bases and J dropped 4 bases, with 14 bases sitting between them. CDR3 length: 15 amino acids. The CDR3 loop reads CASSRSSHLYNEQFF. As DNA, the CDR3 is TGCGCCAGCAGCCGATCATCCCACTTATACAATGAGCAGTTCTTC.

The gene calls are TRBV5-1 and TRBJ1-3, with D uncertain. The CDR3 is made up of 13 amino acids. Germline CDR1 and CDR2: SGHRS and YFSETQ. Trimming stripped 6 bases from V and 0 bases from J, with 7 bases between. This CDR3 is CASKHSSGNTIYF. The CDR3 bases are TGCGCCAGCAAGCACTCCTCTGGAAACACCATATATTTT.

About this clone itself: One end of the junction varies from germline; a read error may be responsible. This rearrangement joins TRBV20-1 to TRBJ1-3, with a tentative D call TRBD1 (5 bases). CDR3 size: 11 residues. Germline V CDR1 and CDR2: DFQATT, SNEGSKA (reference sequence). The CDR3 coding sequence is TGCAGTGCTAGACTTGACAGATTAGAGCTTTTT. Translation gives CSARLDRLELF.

CDR3 coding DNA: TGTGCCAGCAGTTACATACCCCGGGACAGGGCGAGACGTCAGCCCCAGCATTTT. Residues: CASSYIPRDRARRQPQHF. The V call is TRBV6-2 or TRBV6-3, the J call TRBJ1-5; 9 bases are a match to TRBD1. The CDR3 length is 18 residues. Germline values: CDR1 MNHEY, CDR2 SVGEGT. Trimming removed 2 bases from V and 6 bases from J; junction bases left unmatched: 14.

The V and J genes are TRBV6-5 and TRBJ2-2; TRBD2 aligns across 13 bases. Germline trimming cut 11 bases from V and 6 bases from J; bases unmatched to any gene: 6. Germline CDR1 and CDR2: MNHEY and SVGAGI. The CDR3 runs 14 residues. The CDR3 sequence is CAAGGLAGSGELFF. The CDR3 DNA is TGTGCCGCGGGGGGACTAGCGGGGTCCGGGGAGCTGTTTTTT.

The chain recombines TRBV5-1 with TRBJ2-7, with TRBD1 matching over 7 bases. The CDR3 loop spans 14 amino acids. CDR1 is SGHRS, CDR2 YFSETQ, per germline. V lost 0 bases to trimming and J lost 10 bases; unmatched junction nucleotides: 10. The CDR3 here is CASSLERDSVNQYF. Written as DNA, the CDR3 is TGCGCCAGCAGCTTGGAAAGGGACAGCGTTAACCAGTACTTC. The full variable domain, completed using reference TRBV5-1 and TRBJ2-7, is KAGVTQTPRYLIKTRGQQVTLSCSPISGHRSVSWYQQTPGQGLQFLFEYFSETQRNKGNFPGRFSGRQFSNSRSEMNVSTLELGDSALYLCASSLERDSVNQYFGPGTRLTVT.

This clone was seen just once. The chain links TRBV5-1 to TRBJ2-1; weak D call: TRBD2 (6 bases). The V end was cut by 0 bases, the J end by 4 bases, with 14 bases between. The CDR3 length is 16 residues. Per the germline V gene, CDR1 is SGHRS and CDR2 is YFSETQ. CDR3 coding DNA: TGCGCCAGCAGCTTGGACGGGACTCGGGTATACAATGAGCAGTTCTTC. It encodes CASSLDGTRVYNEQFF.

The rearrangement uses TRBV28 and TRBJ1-5; no clear D. From germline, CDR1 is MDHEN and CDR2 SYDVKM. The CDR3 contains 16 residues. Trimming cost V 3 bases and J 3 bases, with 15 bases left between them. The CDR3 DNA reads TGTGCCAGCAGTTTTTCAGTCGGAGTTAACAATCAGCCCCAGCATTTT. It specifies CASSFSVGVNNQPQHF.

The rearrangement links TRBV7-2 to TRBJ1-3; unclear D gene. V lost 2 bases and J lost 3, with 11 bases in between. The CDR3 is made up of 15 amino acids. CDR1 and CDR2 (germline): SGHTA, FQGNSA. CDR3 protein: CASSLPGAGGNTIYF. The CDR3 DNA follows: TGTGCCAGCAGCTTACCGGGAGCTGGTGGAAACACCATATATTTT.

This clone showed up just once. The rearrangement uses TRBV6-5 and TRBJ2-7, with 8 bases matching TRBD2. The germline gives CDR1 MNHEY, CDR2 SVGAGI. Trimming cost V 7 bases and J 1 base; bases outside gene matches: 9. CDR3 length: 15 amino acids. CDR3 coding DNA: TGTGCCAGCACCCAAGCGGGGGTGGGTTCCTACGAGCAGTACTTC. This encodes CASTQAGVGSYEQYF.

J is TRBJ1-3 and V is TRBV2; the D gene is possibly TRBD1 (5 bases). Trimming shortened V by 10 bases and J by 4 bases, and 17 bases separated the two germline ends. The length of the CDR3 is 14 residues. Germline CDR1 SNHLY, CDR2 FYNNEI. This CDR3 reads CATSGRLNGNTIYF. The DNA for the CDR3 is TGTGCCACCTCAGGGCGCTTAAACGGAAACACCATATATTTT.

The chain is built from TRBV28 and TRBJ1-5; 8 nucleotides agree with TRBD1. Losses at the gene ends were 7 bases for V and 6 bases for J; bases not matched to a gene: 5. The germline CDR1 and CDR2 sequences are MDHEN and SYDVKM. The CDR3 loop spans 13 amino acids. The DNA for the CDR3 is TGTGCCAGCAAAGCAGGGGGCCTTCAGCCCCAGCATTTT. Translated: CASKAGGLQPQHF.

The rearrangement links TRBV7-2 to TRBJ2-7, with 10 positions matching TRBD1. The CDR3 totals 15 residues. Germline CDR1 SGHTA, CDR2 FQGNSA. V lost 1 base, J lost 0 bases, and 0 bases stayed unmatched. Here the CDR3 DNA reads TGTGCCAGCAGCTTAGGGACAGGGGGCTCCTACGAGCAGTACTTC. It translates to CASSLGTGGSYEQYF.

This clone came up a few times. This rearrangement joins TRBV5-1 to TRBJ1-2, with TRBD1 identical over 7 bases. The CDR3 contains 14 residues. In germline, CDR1 is SGHRS, CDR2 YFSETQ. The V segment lost 4 bases and the J segment 7 bases; nucleotides outside the gene matches: 10. The CDR3 region is CASSMEGGLGGYTF. The CDR3 region has the DNA TGCGCCAGCAGCATGGAAGGGGGCTTGGGTGGCTACACCTTC. The full variable domain, rest sourced from reference TRBV5-1 and TRBJ1-2, is KAGVTQTPRYLIKTRGQQVTLSCSPISGHRSVSWYQQTPGQGLQFLFEYFSETQRNKGNFPGRFSGRQFSNSRSEMNVSTLELGDSALYLCASSMEGGLGGYTFGSGTRLTVV.

The gene calls are TRBV19 and TRBJ2-1; the D gene is possibly TRBD1 (7 bases). Germline lookup yields CDR1 LNHDA and CDR2 SQIVND (reference sequence). The length of the CDR3 is 14 residues. V lost 11 bases to trimming and J lost 4 bases, with 18 bases between them. In DNA, the CDR3 is TGTGCCGCCCGCCCAGGGGGGCAGTACAATGAGCAGTTCTTC. Translation: CAARPGGQYNEQFF.

The V call is TRBV7-9, the J call TRBJ2-1, with 8 bases that match TRBD1. This CDR3 comprises 14 residues. Germline loops: CDR1 SEHNR, CDR2 FQNEAQ (reference sequence). V was clipped by 5 bases and J by 11 bases; unmatched bases: 11. The CDR3 nucleotides are TGTGCCAGCAGCCCATGGACAGGGAGTACACAGCAGTTCTTC. Translating it yields CASSPWTGSTQQFF.

Turning to this clone: Other DNA sequences within the sample encode an identical CDR3. This chain joins TRBV29-1 and TRBJ2-3, with unresolved D. Between the trimmed V and J ends, which lost 2 bases and 1 base, there was a span of 4 bases. Germline V CDR1 and CDR2: SQVTM, ANQGSEA. CDR3 length equals 12 residues. The CDR3 region has the DNA TGCAGCGTTGAAACAGGCACAGATACGCAGTATTTT. Its translation is CSVETGTDTQYF.

This clone came up once. At one of its ends the junction is not consistent with the germline gene, which may arise from a read error. V is TRBV11-3 and J is TRBJ2-4; TRBD2 agrees at 11 bases. The CDR3 runs to 18 residues. Germline V gives CDR1 SGHNT, CDR2 YENEEA. CDR3: CASSVETTSGTAKNIQYF. CDR3 bases: TGTGCCAGCAGCGTAGAGACGACTAGCGGGACCGCCAAAAACATTCAGTACTTC.

This sequence joins TRBV19 and TRBJ2-3; 12 positions agree with TRBD1. Germline loops: CDR1 LNHDA, CDR2 SQIVND (reference sequence). The CDR3 runs 16 residues. After removal of 4 bases from V and 4 bases from J, the junction contained 6 bases not matched to a gene. The CDR3 DNA is TGTGCCAGTAGTACTTCCGGGACAGGGGGCGCAGATACGCAGTATTTT. Protein: CASSTSGTGGADTQYF.